This T cell receptor beta chain was sequenced for a study of blood T cell repertoires in COVID-19. Study at large: The study drew acute and convalescent COVID-19 samples from the United States, Italy and Spain. T cells, B-cell-depleted T cells, or PBMCs provided the cDNA or gDNA that served as material.

In the original processing: Quantification of nucleated cells was approximated via reference gene primer amplification. The table came from immunoSEQ multiplex PCR; TCRdb's copy has only in-frame clones and leaves some out. That table is the source of V, J and clone size, and D and trimming were worked out from the DNA. Among 250,000 or so clones listed, about four fifths were seen once. V shed 4 bases and J shed 4 bases, with 9 bases lying between them. Germline-derived CDR1 and CDR2 are SGHRS and YFSETQ. The CDR3 has 14 amino acids. The TCR was taken from a man of 80 years or more with acute or convalescent COVID-19. The chain carries TRBV5-1 and TRBJ1-6, with D tentatively TRBD1 (5 bases). Sequences were obtained from peripheral blood. CDR3 in DNA: TGCGCCAGCAGCGGTTCAGGGTATAATTCACCCCTCCACTTT. It is translated as CASSGSGYNSPLHF.